This TCR beta chain derives from a study of cytomegalovirus exposure and HLA in healthy donors. The CDR3 runs 12 residues. V lost 0 bases and J lost 4, with 4 bases in between. Germline CDR1 is SGHDN and CDR2 is FVKESK. On this clone itself: The target antigen is unknown.

Primers for the PCR totalled 60 Vbeta and 13 Jbeta. Produced via immunoSEQ multiplex PCR; TCRdb's table is partial and in-frame only. The sample holds 75,000 to 100,000 clones, just under 80% seen once. Study-level points and caveats: Relative to the roughly 700-donor mean, N-insertions were reportedly fewer in an Asian-associated ancestry cluster in a later analysis. The sole available immune exposure information was CMV serostatus.

The rearrangement uses TRBV14 and TRBJ2-7; D unresolved. The specimen sequenced was PBMCs. The receptor was isolated from a man in his thirties or forties in good health and CMV-seronegative. CDR3 bases: TGTGCCAGCAGCCAAGATCGGTACGAGCAGTACTTC. Protein sequence: CASSQDRYEQYF. Based on the CDR3 plus reference TRBV14 and TRBJ2-7, the full variable domain is EAGVTQFPSHSVIEKGQTVTLRCDPISGHDNLYWYRRVMGKEIKFLLHFVKESKQDESGMPNNRFLAERTGGTYSTLKVQPAELEDSGVYFCASSQDRYEQYFGPGTRLTVT.